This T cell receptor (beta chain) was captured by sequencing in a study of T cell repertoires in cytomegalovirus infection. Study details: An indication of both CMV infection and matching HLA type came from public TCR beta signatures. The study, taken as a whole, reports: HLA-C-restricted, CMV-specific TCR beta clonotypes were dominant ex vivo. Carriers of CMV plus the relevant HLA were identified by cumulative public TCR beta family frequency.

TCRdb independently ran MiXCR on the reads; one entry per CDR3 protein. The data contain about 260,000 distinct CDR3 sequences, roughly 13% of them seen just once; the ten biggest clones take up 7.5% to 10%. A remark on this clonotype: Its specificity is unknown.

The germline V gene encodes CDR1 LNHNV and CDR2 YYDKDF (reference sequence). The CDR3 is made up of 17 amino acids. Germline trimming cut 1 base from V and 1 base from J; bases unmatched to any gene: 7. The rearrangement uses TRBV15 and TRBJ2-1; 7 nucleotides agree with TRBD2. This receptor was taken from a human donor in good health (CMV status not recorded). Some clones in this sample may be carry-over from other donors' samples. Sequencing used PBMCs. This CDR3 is CATSRVGRERSYNEQFF. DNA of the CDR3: TGTGCCACCAGCAGAGTGGGGCGGGAGCGGTCCTACAATGAGCAGTTCTTC.